This T cell receptor (beta chain) appears in the sequencing data of a study of T cells in Graves' hyperthyroidism and ophthalmopathy. Many counts were recorded for this clonotype. Over 18 months, lack of ophthalmopathy progression marked Graves' hyperthyroidism as stable. CDR3 length: 18 residues. V dropped 0 bases and J dropped 2; count of bases not matched to a gene: 8. CDR1 SGHRS and CDR2 YFSETQ come from the germline V gene. RNA transcripts gave rise to amplified TCR beta CDR3 regions. During a first-round RT-PCR of the TCR CDR3, the HTBI primer set was used. TCRdb reprocessed the multiplex PCR reads with MiXCR, giving one entry per CDR3 protein. Among fewer than 600,000 distinct CDR3 sequences listed, 14% were seen once.

The sequence was obtained from a woman in her forties with Graves' hyperthyroidism. Material for sequencing was blood. The J gene is TRBJ2-1, the V gene TRBV5-1; 10 nucleotides align to TRBD2. The CDR3: CASSLAAGSGGPYNEQFF. CDR3 DNA: TGCGCCAGCAGCTTGGCCGCGGGTAGCGGGGGGCCCTACAATGAGCAGTTCTTC.